Detailed here is one T cell receptor beta chain. The antigen remains unidentified. This entry is derived from a study of CD8+ T cells in alopecia areata. Across the whole study: Treated patients were dosed with oral tofacitinib, taking 5 to 10 mg twice daily.

Regarding treatment: oral pan-JAK inhibitor, 5-10 mg twice daily. The germline CDR1 and CDR2 sequences are SEHNR and FQNEAQ (reference sequence). The CDR3 covers 14 residues. With 1 base removed from V and 5 bases from J, the gap between germline ends came to 11 bases. After isolation, RNA underwent reverse transcription to generate cDNA as the sequencing template. Profiling relied on immunoSEQ multiplex PCR, and the TCRdb table lists in-frame clones only, not all of them. The sample shows about 260,000 clones, about 62% of them seen only once. Study results and caveats: The presence of one nonresponder keeps the tie between baseline CD8+ expansion and response uncertain. Greater clonality was observed in lesional scalp samples, especially alopecia totalis/universalis, versus normal scalp.

The specimen comprised CD4+ T cells sorted from blood, sampled around week 54, from a patient treated with tofacitinib. The receptor was derived from a human donor with alopecia areata. The rearrangement joins TRBV7-9 to TRBJ2-5; D possibly corresponds to TRBD2 (5 bases). The DNA of the CDR3 is TGTGCCAGCAGCTTAGTAACTGGGGAGGAGACCCAGTACTTC. It specifies CASSLVTGEETQYF.